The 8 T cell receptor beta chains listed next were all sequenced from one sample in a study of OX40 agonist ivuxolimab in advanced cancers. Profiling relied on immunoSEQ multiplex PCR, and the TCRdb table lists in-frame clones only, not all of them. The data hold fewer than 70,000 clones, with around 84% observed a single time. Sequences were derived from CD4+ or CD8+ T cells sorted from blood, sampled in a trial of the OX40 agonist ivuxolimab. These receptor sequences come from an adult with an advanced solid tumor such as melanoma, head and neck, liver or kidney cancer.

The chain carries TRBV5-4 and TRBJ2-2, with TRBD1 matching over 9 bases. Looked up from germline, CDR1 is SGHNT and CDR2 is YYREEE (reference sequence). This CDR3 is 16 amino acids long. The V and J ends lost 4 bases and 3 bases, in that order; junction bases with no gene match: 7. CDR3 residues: CASSPGTGSHTGELFF. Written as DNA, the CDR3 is TGTGCCAGCAGCCCAGGGACAGGGAGCCACACCGGGGAGCTGTTTTTT.

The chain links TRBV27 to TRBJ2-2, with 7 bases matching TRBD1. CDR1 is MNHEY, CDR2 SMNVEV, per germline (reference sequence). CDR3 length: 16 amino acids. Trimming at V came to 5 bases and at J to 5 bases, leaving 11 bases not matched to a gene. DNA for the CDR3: TGTGCCAGCAGTCCCCTCGGGACAGTACAAACCGGGGAGCTGTTTTTT. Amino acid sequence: CASSPLGTVQTGELFF.

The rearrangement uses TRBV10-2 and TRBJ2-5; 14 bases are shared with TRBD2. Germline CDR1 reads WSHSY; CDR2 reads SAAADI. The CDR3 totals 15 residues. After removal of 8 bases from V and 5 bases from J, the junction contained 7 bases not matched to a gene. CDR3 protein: CASRLTSGRAETQYF. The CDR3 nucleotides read TGCGCCAGCCGCCTGACTAGCGGGAGGGCCGAGACCCAGTACTTC.

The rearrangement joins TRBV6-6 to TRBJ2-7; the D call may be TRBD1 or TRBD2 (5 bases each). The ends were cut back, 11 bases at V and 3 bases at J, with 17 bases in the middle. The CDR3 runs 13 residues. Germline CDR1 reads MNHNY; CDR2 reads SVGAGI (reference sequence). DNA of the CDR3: TGTGCCGCCTTGGGGGTAGTCGGCTACGAGCAGTACTTC. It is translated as CAALGVVGYEQYF.

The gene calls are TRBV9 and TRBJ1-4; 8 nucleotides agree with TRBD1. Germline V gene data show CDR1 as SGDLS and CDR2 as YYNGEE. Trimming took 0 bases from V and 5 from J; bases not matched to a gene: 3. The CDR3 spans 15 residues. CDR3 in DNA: TGTGCCAGCAGCGTAGGGGGACAGGTGAATGAAAAACTGTTTTTT. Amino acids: CASSVGGQVNEKLFF.

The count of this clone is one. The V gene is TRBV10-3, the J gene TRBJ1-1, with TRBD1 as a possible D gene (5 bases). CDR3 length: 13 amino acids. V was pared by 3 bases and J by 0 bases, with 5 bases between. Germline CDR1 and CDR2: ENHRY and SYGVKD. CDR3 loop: CAISDRVNTEAFF. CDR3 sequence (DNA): TGTGCCATCAGTGACAGGGTGAACACTGAAGCTTTCTTT.

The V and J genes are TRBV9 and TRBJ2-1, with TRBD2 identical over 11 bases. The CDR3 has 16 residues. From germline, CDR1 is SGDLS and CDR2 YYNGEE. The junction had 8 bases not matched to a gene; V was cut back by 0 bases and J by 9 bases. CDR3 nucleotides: TGTGCCAGCAGCGTAGGCCCTAGCGGGGGGCAGTTTGAGCAGTTCTTC. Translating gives CASSVGPSGGQFEQFF.

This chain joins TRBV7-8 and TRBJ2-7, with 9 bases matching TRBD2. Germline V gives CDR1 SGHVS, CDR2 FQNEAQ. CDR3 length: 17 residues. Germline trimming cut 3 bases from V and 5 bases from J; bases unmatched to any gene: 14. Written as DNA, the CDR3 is TGTGCCAGCAGCTTCTTTAGGGCGGGAGGGCCAGTGGACGAGCAGTACTTC. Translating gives CASSFFRAGGPVDEQYF.